This T cell receptor beta chain derives from a study of response to subunit inactivated influenza vaccine. Study-level findings and limits: Few additional T cells are recruited per seasonal influenza vaccination, authors suggested.

V was cut by 0 bases and J by 2 bases, with 11 bases left in between. CDR3 size: 16 residues. Germline lookup yields CDR1 MNHEY and CDR2 SVGEGT. The table lists this clonotype with a few counts. Antigen specificity is unknown. TCRdb used MiXCR to reprocess the RT-PCR reads, holding one entry per CDR3 protein. The sample holds over 750,000 distinct CDR3 sequences, about 20% seen once. The TCR sequence derives from a man aged 50 or older who received an inactivated influenza vaccine. Material: PBMCs from blood, obtained approximately 5 days after vaccination. V usage is TRBV6-2 or TRBV6-3 and J usage is TRBJ2-1; D may match TRBD1 or TRBD2 (5 bases each). The DNA for the CDR3 is TGTGCCAGCAGTTACTCCCCAGGGAGTCCCTACAATGAGCAGTTCTTC. Translated: CASSYSPGSPYNEQFF.